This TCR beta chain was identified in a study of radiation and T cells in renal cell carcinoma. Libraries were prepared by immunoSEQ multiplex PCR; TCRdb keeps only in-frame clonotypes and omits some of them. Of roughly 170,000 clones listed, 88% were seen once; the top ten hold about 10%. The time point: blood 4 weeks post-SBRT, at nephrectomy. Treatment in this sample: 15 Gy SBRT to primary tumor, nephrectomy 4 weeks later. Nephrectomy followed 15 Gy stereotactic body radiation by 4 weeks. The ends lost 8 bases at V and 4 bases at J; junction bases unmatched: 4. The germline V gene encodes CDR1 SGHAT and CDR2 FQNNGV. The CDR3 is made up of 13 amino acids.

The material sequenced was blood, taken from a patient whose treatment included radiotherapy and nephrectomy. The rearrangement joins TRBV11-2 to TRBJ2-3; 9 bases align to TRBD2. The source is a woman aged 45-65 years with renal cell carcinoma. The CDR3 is CASGGGAPDTQYF. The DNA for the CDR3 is TGTGCCAGCGGCGGGGGGGCCCCAGATACGCAGTATTTT.